The T cell receptor beta chain under discussion was sequenced for a study of regulatory T cells in long-lasting Graves disease. Worth noting for this clonotype: As the CDR3 is not closed by the conserved phenylalanine or tryptophan, this likely results from a read error.

Regarding time point: newly diagnosed GD, antithyroid drugs for less than 3 months. Making the TCR library involved RNA that had been extracted from PBMCs. With iRepertoire HTBI primers and Arm-PCR of CDR3 regions, TCR beta libraries were built. TCRdb independently ran MiXCR on the multiplex PCR reads; one entry per CDR3 protein. Here the sample spans about 370,000 distinct CDR3 sequences, around 15% being singletons. CDR3 length: 15 residues. V lost 3 bases and J lost 5, with 16 bases in between. Germline assignment: CDR1 MGHDK and CDR2 SYGVNS. This specimen was peripheral blood mononuclear cells (PBMCs), taken at new diagnosis, from a patient treated with antithyroid drugs. This chain joins TRBV25-1 and TRBJ2-5; no firm D call. This receptor was taken from a female donor with Graves disease. CDR3 sequence reads: CASSDPRIARETQYY. The DNA of the CDR3 is TGTGCCAGCAGTGATCCCAGGATTGCTAGGGAGACCCAGTACTAC.